This passage covers 25 T cell receptor beta chains from one sample sequenced in a study of blood T cell repertoires in COVID-19. Data came from immunoSEQ multiplex PCR; TCRdb stores just in-frame clones and leaves some out. The profile shows 300,000 or so clones, around 81% of them singletons. Sample: peripheral blood. These receptors were obtained from a woman in her 50s with active or convalescent COVID-19.

The chain carries TRBV5-1 and TRBJ1-2; 10 bases are shared with TRBD1. This CDR3 contains 15 residues. The junction had 5 bases not matched to a gene; V was cut back by 2 bases and J by 4 bases. Germline assignment: CDR1 SGHRS and CDR2 YFSETQ. CDR3 protein: CASSLGDRGAYGYTF. The CDR3 coding sequence is TGCGCCAGCAGCTTAGGGGACAGGGGAGCCTATGGCTACACCTTC.

V usage is TRBV4-2 and J usage is TRBJ2-1, with D possibly TRBD2 on 5 matching bases. CDR1 and CDR2 from the germline V gene are LGHNA and YNFKEQ. The CDR3 sequence is 17 residues long. V was cut by 1 base and J by 6 bases, with 19 bases left in between. In DNA, the CDR3 is TGTGCCAGCAGCCAAGTCGAGGGAGTGGTTGGGGTCAATGAGCAGTTCTTC. Translating it yields CASSQVEGVVGVNEQFF.

Details on this clone: The junction differs from germline at one of its ends, possibly a read error. The rearrangement uses TRBV2 and TRBJ2-7; 9 bases align to TRBD2. The CDR3 is made up of 13 amino acids. Germline V gene data show CDR1 as SNHLY and CDR2 as FYNNEI. This CDR3 reads CASSENSPSGIRF. CDR3 DNA: TGTGCCAGCAGTGAAAACTCTCCTAGCGGGATCCGTTTC.

The V gene is TRBV11-2, the J gene TRBJ1-2, with TRBD1 matching 7 bases. The germline CDR1 and CDR2 sequences are SGHAT and FQNNGV. The CDR3 covers 12 residues. V lost 3 bases to trimming and J lost 5 bases; unmatched junction nucleotides: 0. The CDR3 sequence is CASSLTGYGYTF. The CDR3 DNA reads TGTGCCAGCAGCTTGACAGGGTATGGCTACACCTTC.

This clone has only a few counts. The chain combines TRBV4-1 with TRBJ2-3; 11 nucleotides align to TRBD2. The CDR3 runs to 18 residues. Germline CDR1 reads MGHRA; CDR2 reads YSYEKL. V was clipped by 1 base and J by 0 bases; unmatched bases: 6. The CDR3 nucleotides are TGCGCCAGCAGCCAAGTCGCGACTAGCGGGACTAGCACAGATACGCAGTATTTT. Translating gives CASSQVATSGTSTDTQYF.

The V call is TRBV4-1, the J call TRBJ2-2; 15 bases line up with TRBD2. The trim removed 4 bases at V and 6 bases at J, leaving 6 bases unmatched. The CDR3 covers 17 residues. Germline loops: CDR1 MGHRA, CDR2 YSYEKL. In DNA, the CDR3 is TGCGCCAGCAGCCTCGGGACTAGCGGGAGGAAGGCCGGGGAGCTGTTTTTT. This translates into CASSLGTSGRKAGELFF.

This chain links TRBV28 with TRBJ1-5; D possibly corresponds to TRBD1 (5 bases). Germline V gives CDR1 MDHEN, CDR2 SYDVKM. The V gene lost 5 bases and the J gene lost 11 bases, with 19 bases spanning the gap. This CDR3 comprises 14 residues. The CDR3 loop is CASSPRQGGATQHF. The CDR3, as DNA: TGTGCCAGCAGTCCGCGGCAGGGTGGGGCGACCCAGCATTTT.

The rearrangement joins TRBV10-3 to TRBJ1-1, with TRBD1 as a possible D gene (5 bases). This CDR3 is built from 13 residues. V was shortened by 0 bases and J by 6 bases, with 8 bases between the two germline ends. Germline CDR1 and CDR2: ENHRY and SYGVKD. The CDR3 sequence is CAISESGLPEAFF. The CDR3 nucleotides are TGTGCCATCAGTGAGTCGGGGCTTCCTGAAGCTTTCTTT.

This clone was observed a few times. The genes are TRBV2 and TRBJ1-3; TRBD1 matches at 11 bases. The CDR3 runs 14 residues. Germline V gene data show CDR1 as SNHLY and CDR2 as FYNNEI. Trimming at V came to 6 bases and at J to 10 bases, leaving 8 bases not matched to a gene. The CDR3 coding sequence is TGTGCCAGCAGAGGGACAGGGGGGAAGGCGACCATATATTTT. This sequence encodes CASRGTGGKATIYF.

The J gene is TRBJ2-6, the V gene TRBV27; D perhaps matches TRBD2 (6 bases). V shed 8 bases and J shed 1 base, with 6 bases lying between them. Germline-derived CDR1 and CDR2 are MNHEY and SMNVEV (reference sequence). This CDR3 spans 13 amino acids. CDR3 amino acids: CASRESGANVLTF. Written as DNA, the CDR3 is TGTGCCAGCCGGGAGTCTGGGGCCAACGTCCTGACTTTC.

V gene TRBV9 combines with J gene TRBJ1-2; TRBD1 matches at 10 bases. The CDR3 contains 17 residues. V was pared by 4 bases and J by 3 bases, with 12 bases of the junction left unmatched. Germline values: CDR1 SGDLS, CDR2 YYNGEE. CDR3 sequence (DNA): TGTGCCAGCAGCTTGACAGGGGGCGGAGGGAAGGACTATGGCTACACCTTC. Amino acids: CASSLTGGGGKDYGYTF.

The rearrangement uses TRBV15 and TRBJ2-7, with 7 bases identical to TRBD2. The CDR3 loop spans 15 amino acids. Germline trimming cut 1 base from V and 6 bases from J; bases unmatched to any gene: 9. CDR1 LNHNV and CDR2 YYDKDF come from the germline V gene (reference sequence). This chain's CDR3 is CATSRGGVPGGEQYF. The CDR3 DNA reads TGTGCCACCAGCAGAGGTGGAGTTCCGGGGGGCGAGCAGTACTTC.

The chain combines TRBV29-1 with TRBJ2-1; a possible D gene is TRBD2 (5 bases). Germline V gives CDR1 SQVTM, CDR2 ANQGSEA. The CDR3 sequence is 15 residues long. Trimming took off 4 bases at V and 0 bases at J, with 13 bases between the two ends. Here the CDR3 reads CSVGGVGSSYNEQFF. CDR3 DNA: TGCAGCGTTGGGGGAGTGGGGAGCTCCTACAATGAGCAGTTCTTC.

The chain employs TRBV9 and TRBJ2-1; TRBD2 agrees at 9 bases. The ends lost 0 bases at V and 5 bases at J; junction bases unmatched: 6. This CDR3 spans 16 amino acids. Germline V lookup: CDR1 SGDLS, CDR2 YYNGEE. The CDR3 sequence is CASSVALREGDNEQFF. In DNA, the CDR3 is TGTGCCAGCAGCGTAGCTCTGCGGGAGGGGGACAATGAGCAGTTCTTC.

The chain combines TRBV5-6 with TRBJ2-7; 8 bases are shared with TRBD2. The V gene end was trimmed by 6 bases and the J gene end by 4 bases; junction bases not matched to a gene: 9. This CDR3 comprises 14 residues. Germline loops: CDR1 SGHDT, CDR2 YYEEEE. The CDR3 is CASNVLGGRYEQYF. CDR3 nucleotide sequence: TGTGCCAGCAATGTGTTAGGCGGGAGGTACGAGCAGTACTTC.

The CDR3 here is CATSGGGTGVNNEQFF. The CDR3 DNA is TGTGCCACCAGCGGTGGTGGGACAGGGGTAAACAATGAGCAGTTCTTC. The J gene is TRBJ2-1, the V gene TRBV24-1; 10 bases are shared with TRBD1. The germline V gene encodes CDR1 KGHDR and CDR2 SFDVKD. This CDR3 has 16 amino acids. The V and J ends lost 7 bases and 5 bases, in that order; junction bases with no gene match: 10.

The V gene is TRBV2, the J gene TRBJ1-1; 11 bases are shared with TRBD1. CDR1 is SNHLY and CDR2 is FYNNEI in the germline V gene. With 6 bases clipped from V and 3 bases from J, the junction kept 9 bases outside the gene matches. The CDR3 totals 16 residues. Here the CDR3 DNA reads TGTGCCAGCAGGGTGGACAGGGGGCAGGGGGACACTGAAGCTTTCTTT. This sequence encodes CASRVDRGQGDTEAFF.

The chain joins TRBV5-1 to TRBJ1-1; 10 bases align to TRBD1. There are 15 residues in the CDR3. Germline CDR1 is SGHRS and CDR2 is YFSETQ. With 4 bases clipped from V and 3 bases from J, the junction kept 6 bases outside the gene matches. The CDR3 loop is CASSLRGTGDTEAFF. The CDR3 DNA is TGCGCCAGCAGCCTGAGAGGGACAGGGGACACTGAAGCTTTCTTT.

This clone was found a few times. V gene TRBV3-1 (or the pseudogene TRBV3-2) combines with J gene TRBJ2-1; D is unclear. Trimming took 4 bases from V and 0 from J, leaving 7 bases between them. The germline V gene encodes CDR1 LGHDT and CDR2 YNNKEL (reference sequence). The CDR3 consists of 14 residues. In DNA, the CDR3 is TGTGCCAGCAGCCGCCTAAGCTCCTACAATGAGCAGTTCTTC. Protein sequence: CASSRLSSYNEQFF.

This sequence joins TRBV2 and TRBJ2-5, with 7 positions matching TRBD2. Trimming took 7 bases from V and 4 from J; bases not matched to a gene: 0. CDR3 length: 11 amino acids. The germline gives CDR1 SNHLY, CDR2 FYNNEI. The CDR3 DNA follows: TGTGCCAGCACGGGGGGAGAGACCCAGTACTTC. This codes for CASTGGETQYF.

This clone turned up a few times. The V call is TRBV28, the J call TRBJ1-2, with TRBD1 as a possible D gene (5 bases). The germline gives CDR1 MDHEN, CDR2 SYDVKM. There are 16 residues in the CDR3. V was shortened by 5 bases and J by 2 bases, with 18 bases between the two germline ends. CDR3 sequence (DNA): TGTGCCAGCAGTATCCGGGGGTTTGGAGCGAACTATGGCTACACCTTC. Residues: CASSIRGFGANYGYTF.

The V gene is TRBV11-1, the J gene TRBJ1-2; no definite D call. The CDR3 is 12 residues long. Trimming took off 3 bases at V and 1 base at J, with 3 bases between the two ends. Germline V gene data show CDR1 as SGHAT and CDR2 as FQDESV (reference sequence). CDR3 sequence: CASSFGNYGYTF. CDR3 in DNA: TGTGCCAGCAGCTTCGGTAACTATGGCTACACCTTC. Supplemented by reference TRBV11-1 and TRBJ1-2, the full variable domain reads EAEVAQSPRYKITEKSQAVAFWCDPISGHATLYWYRQILGQGPELLVQFQDESVVDDSQLPKDRFSAERLKGVDSTLKIQPAELGDSAMYLCASSFGNYGYTFGSGTRLTVV.

The rearrangement uses TRBV29-1 and TRBJ1-1; a possible D gene is TRBD1 (6 bases). Per germline, CDR1 SQVTM and CDR2 ANQGSEA. The CDR3 is 12 residues long. V was cut by 4 bases and J by 4 bases, with 10 bases left in between. The CDR3 loop is CSVAGGATEAFF. Here the CDR3 DNA reads TGCAGCGTTGCGGGGGGGGCCACTGAAGCTTTCTTT.

V gene TRBV5-8 combines with J gene TRBJ1-1, with D possibly TRBD1 on 5 matching bases. The CDR3 is made up of 15 amino acids. The V and J ends lost 5 bases and 1 base respectively, with 15 bases between them. Per germline, CDR1 SGHTS and CDR2 YDEGEE. The CDR3 reads CASRARPGRNTEAFF. DNA for the CDR3: TGTGCCAGCAGAGCGCGCCCAGGGCGGAACACTGAAGCTTTCTTT.

The chain couples TRBV7-9 to TRBJ2-7; TRBD2 matches at 7 bases. The CDR3 covers 14 residues. Germline assignment: CDR1 SEHNR and CDR2 FQNEAQ (reference sequence). Unmatched junction bases numbered 7, after V lost 5 bases and J lost 3 bases. CDR3 sequence: CASSKSSGDYEQYF. The CDR3 DNA reads as TGTGCCAGCAGCAAATCTAGCGGAGACTACGAGCAGTACTTC.